This TCR beta chain was recorded in a study of metastatic and nonmetastatic thyroid tumors. Turning to the study itself: Across blood and tumor or nodule tissue, repertoires from malignant and benign thyroid patients were compared with one another. Findings and caveats of the study: In blood and tumor, TCR beta diversity was reportedly significantly higher in malignant thyroid tumors than in benign nodules.

CDR3 length equals 14 residues. Germline values: CDR1 MNHNS, CDR2 SASEGT. The germline V and J ends were trimmed by 8 bases and 0 bases, with 11 bases remaining between them. MiXCR re-clonotyped the PCR reads for TCRdb. Found here are 8,300 or so clones, 28% of them singletons; the top ten hold around 38%. Details on this clone: Its antigen is still unknown. This same CDR3 is encoded by further DNA sequences in the sample.

Until they underwent thyroid surgery, no patient had received any treatment. The rearrangement joins TRBV6-1 to TRBJ2-1, with D possibly matching TRBD2 (6 bases). The TCR originated in a male donor with papillary thyroid cancer or a benign thyroid nodule (not recorded which). Some clones in this sample may be carry-over from other donors' samples. Sequencing was performed on tumor tissue. The CDR3 protein is CASRGGDSYNEQFF. The CDR3 DNA follows: TGTGCCAGCCGTGGAGGGGACTCCTACAATGAGCAGTTCTTC.